The subject of this entry is one T cell receptor (beta chain). No antigen is known for it. Possible read error: a much larger clone is one base away. The data derive from a study of blood T cells in healthy people across ages. Study conclusions and caveats: No one knew whether donors had CMV, which possibly confounded expanded clonotype changes.

With a J-beta primer mix and a sample-barcoded 5' primer, a second PCR ran roughly 6 to 12 cycles. TCRdb itself ran the 5' RACE reads through MiXCR, one entry per CDR3 protein. The sample consists of some 1.5 million distinct CDR3 sequences, 28% of them appearing once. The CDR3 consists of 13 residues. In germline, CDR1 is MNHEY, CDR2 SVGEGT. The chain has TRBV6-2 or TRBV6-3 and TRBJ2-5; no definite D call. This TCR derives from a woman aged 30 to 39 in good health. Source material: blood. The CDR3 DNA sequence: TGTGCCAGCAGTTACCAGTACCAAGGGACCCAGTACTTC. Encoded protein: CASSYQYQGTQYF.